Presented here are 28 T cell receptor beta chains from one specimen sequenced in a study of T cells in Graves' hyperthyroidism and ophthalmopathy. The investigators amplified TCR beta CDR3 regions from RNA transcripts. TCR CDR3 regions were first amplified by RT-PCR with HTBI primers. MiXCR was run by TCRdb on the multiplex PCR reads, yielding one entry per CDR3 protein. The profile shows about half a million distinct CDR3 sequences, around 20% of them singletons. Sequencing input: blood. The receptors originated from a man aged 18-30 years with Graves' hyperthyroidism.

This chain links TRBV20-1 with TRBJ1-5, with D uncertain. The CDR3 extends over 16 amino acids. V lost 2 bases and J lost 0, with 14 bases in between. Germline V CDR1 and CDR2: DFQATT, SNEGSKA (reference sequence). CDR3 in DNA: TGCAGTGCTAGAACCTCTCCTGGGTATAGCAATCAGCCCCAGCATTTT. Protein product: CSARTSPGYSNQPQHF.

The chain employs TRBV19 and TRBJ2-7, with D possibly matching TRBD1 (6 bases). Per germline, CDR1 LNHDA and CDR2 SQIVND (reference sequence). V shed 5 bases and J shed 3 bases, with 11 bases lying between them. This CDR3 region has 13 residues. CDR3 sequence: CASSPRGHYEQYF. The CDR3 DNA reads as TGTGCCAGTAGTCCCAGGGGCCACTACGAGCAGTACTTC. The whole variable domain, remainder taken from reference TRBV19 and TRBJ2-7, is DGGITQSPKYLFRKEGQNVTLSCEQNLNHDAMYWYRQDPGQGLRLIYYSQIVNDFQKGDIAEGYSVSREKKESFPLTVTSAQKNPTAFYLCASSPRGHYEQYFGPGTRLTVT.

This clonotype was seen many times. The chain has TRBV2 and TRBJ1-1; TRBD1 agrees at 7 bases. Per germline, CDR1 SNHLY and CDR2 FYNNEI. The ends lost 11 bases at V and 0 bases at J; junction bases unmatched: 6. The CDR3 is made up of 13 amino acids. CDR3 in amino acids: CAGHRGMNTEAFF. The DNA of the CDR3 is TGTGCCGGCCACAGGGGCATGAACACTGAAGCTTTCTTT. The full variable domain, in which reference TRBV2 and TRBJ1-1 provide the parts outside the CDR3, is EPEVTQTPSHQVTQMGQEVILRCVPISNHLYFYWYRQILGQKVEFLVSFYNNEISEKSEIFDDQFSVERPDGSNFTLKIRSTKLEDSAMYFCAGHRGMNTEAFFGQGTRLTVV.

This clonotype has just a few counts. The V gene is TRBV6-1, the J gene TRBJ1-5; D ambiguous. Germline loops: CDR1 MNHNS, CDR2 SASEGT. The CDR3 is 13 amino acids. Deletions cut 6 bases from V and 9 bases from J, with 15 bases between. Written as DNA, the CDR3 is TGTGCCAGCAGATCCCTACCCGACGGGCCCCAGCATTTT. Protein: CASRSLPDGPQHF.

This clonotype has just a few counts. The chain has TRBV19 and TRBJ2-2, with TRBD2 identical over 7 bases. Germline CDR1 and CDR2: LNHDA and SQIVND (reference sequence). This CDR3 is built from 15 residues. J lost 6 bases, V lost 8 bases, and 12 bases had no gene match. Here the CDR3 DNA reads TGTGCCAGTCGGAATATACTAGCGCGGCCCGGGGAGCTGTTTTTT. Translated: CASRNILARPGELFF.

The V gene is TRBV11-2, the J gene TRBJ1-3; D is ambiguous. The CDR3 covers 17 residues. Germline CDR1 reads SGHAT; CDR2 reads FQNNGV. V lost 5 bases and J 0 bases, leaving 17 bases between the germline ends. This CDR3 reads CASSPSGVGYSGNTIYF. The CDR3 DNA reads TGTGCCAGCAGCCCAAGCGGGGTGGGATACTCTGGAAACACCATATATTTT. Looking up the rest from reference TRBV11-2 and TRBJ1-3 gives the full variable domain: EAGVAQSPRYKIIEKRQSVAFWCNPISGHATLYWYQQILGQGPKLLIQFQNNGVVDDSQLPKDRFSAERLKGVDSTLKIQPAKLEDSAVYLCASSPSGVGYSGNTIYFGEGSWLTVV.

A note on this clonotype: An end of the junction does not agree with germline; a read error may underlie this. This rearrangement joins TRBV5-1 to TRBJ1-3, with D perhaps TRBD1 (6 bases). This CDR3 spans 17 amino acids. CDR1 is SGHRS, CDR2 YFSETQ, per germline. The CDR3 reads CASSSRAGAFSGDTIYF. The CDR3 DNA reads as TGCGCCAGCAGCTCGCGTGCAGGGGCCTTCTCTGGAGACACCATATATTTT.

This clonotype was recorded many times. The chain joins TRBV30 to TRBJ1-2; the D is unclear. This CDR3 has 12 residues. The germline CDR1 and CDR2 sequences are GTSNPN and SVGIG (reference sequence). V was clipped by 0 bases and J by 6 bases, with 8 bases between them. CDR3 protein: CAWSVNGDGYTF. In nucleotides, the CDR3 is TGTGCCTGGAGTGTAAACGGGGATGGCTACACCTTC.

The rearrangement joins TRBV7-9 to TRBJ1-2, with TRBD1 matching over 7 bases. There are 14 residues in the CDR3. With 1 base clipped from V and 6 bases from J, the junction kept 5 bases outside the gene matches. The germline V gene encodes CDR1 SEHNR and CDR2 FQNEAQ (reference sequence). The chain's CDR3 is CASSLEGGVNGYTF. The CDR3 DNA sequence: TGTGCCAGCAGCTTAGAAGGGGGCGTAAATGGCTACACCTTC.

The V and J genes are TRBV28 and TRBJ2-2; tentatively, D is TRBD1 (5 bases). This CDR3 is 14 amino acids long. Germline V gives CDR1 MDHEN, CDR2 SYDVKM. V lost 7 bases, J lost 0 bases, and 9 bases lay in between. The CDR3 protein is CASTDTANTGELFF. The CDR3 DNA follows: TGTGCCAGCACGGACACCGCGAACACCGGGGAGCTGTTTTTT.

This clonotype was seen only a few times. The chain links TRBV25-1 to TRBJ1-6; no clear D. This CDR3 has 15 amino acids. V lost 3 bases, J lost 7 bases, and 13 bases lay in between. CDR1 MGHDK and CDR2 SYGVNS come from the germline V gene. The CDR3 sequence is CASSDFGQPNSPLHF. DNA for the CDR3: TGTGCCAGCAGTGATTTTGGTCAGCCGAATTCACCCCTCCACTTT.

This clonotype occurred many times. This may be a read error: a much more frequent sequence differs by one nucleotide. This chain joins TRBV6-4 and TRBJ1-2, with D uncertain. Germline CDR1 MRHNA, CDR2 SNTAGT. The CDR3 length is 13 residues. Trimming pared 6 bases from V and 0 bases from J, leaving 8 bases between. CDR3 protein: CASREKANYGYTF. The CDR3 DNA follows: TGTGCCAGCAGAGAGAAAGCTAACTATGGCTACACCTTC.

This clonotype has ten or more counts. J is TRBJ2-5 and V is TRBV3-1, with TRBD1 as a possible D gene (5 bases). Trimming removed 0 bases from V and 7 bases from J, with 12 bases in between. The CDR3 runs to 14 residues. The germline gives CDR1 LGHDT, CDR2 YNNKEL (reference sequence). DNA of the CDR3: TGTGCCAGCAGCCAAGATACAGGATCGTGGACCCAGTACTTC. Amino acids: CASSQDTGSWTQYF.

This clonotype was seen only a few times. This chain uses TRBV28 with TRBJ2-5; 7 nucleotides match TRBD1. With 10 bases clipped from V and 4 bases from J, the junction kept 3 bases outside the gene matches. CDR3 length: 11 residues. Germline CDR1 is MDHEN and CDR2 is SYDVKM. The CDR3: CATQGRETQYF. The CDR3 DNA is TGTGCCACACAGGGGAGAGAGACCCAGTACTTC.

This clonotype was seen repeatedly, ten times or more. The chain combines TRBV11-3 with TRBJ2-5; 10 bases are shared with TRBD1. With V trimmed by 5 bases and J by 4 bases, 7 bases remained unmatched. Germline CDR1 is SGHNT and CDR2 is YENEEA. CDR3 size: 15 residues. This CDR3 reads CASSQDRGYGETQYF. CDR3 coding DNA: TGTGCCAGCAGCCAGGACAGGGGGTACGGAGAGACCCAGTACTTC.

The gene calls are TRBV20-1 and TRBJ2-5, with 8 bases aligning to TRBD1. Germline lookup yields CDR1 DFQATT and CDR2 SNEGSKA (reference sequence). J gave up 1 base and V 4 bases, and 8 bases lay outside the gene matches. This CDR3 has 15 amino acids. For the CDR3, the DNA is TGCAGTGCTAAACTCTGGACAGGGCGCCAAGAGACCCAGTACTTC. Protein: CSAKLWTGRQETQYF.

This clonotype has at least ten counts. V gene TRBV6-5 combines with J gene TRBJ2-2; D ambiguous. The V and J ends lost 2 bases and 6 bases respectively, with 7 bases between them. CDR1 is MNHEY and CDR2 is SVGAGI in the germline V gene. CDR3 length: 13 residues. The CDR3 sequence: CASSYRTPGELFF. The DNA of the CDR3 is TGTGCCAGCAGTTACCGAACACCCGGGGAGCTGTTTTTT.

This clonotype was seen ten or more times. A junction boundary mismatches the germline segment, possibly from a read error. CDR3 DNA sequence: TGTGCCGGCAGTGATGGGACAGGCGAAAATCAGCCCCAGCATTTT. Protein product: CAGSDGTGENQPQHF. The chain is built from TRBV28 and TRBJ1-5; 8 bases fit TRBD1. The CDR3 is 15 residues long. In germline, CDR1 is MDHEN, CDR2 SYDVKM. Full variable domain (missing parts from reference TRBV28 and TRBJ1-5): DVKVTQSSRYLVKRTGEKVFLECVQDMDHENMFWYRQDPGLGLRLIYFSYDVKMKEKGDIPEGYSVSREKKERFSLILESASTNQTSMYLCAGSDGTGENQPQHFGDGTRLSIL.

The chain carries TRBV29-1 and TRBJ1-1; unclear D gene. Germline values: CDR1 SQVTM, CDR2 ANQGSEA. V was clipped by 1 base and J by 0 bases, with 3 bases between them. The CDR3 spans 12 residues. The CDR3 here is CSVEVLNTEAFF. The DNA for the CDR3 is TGCAGCGTTGAAGTCCTGAACACTGAAGCTTTCTTT.

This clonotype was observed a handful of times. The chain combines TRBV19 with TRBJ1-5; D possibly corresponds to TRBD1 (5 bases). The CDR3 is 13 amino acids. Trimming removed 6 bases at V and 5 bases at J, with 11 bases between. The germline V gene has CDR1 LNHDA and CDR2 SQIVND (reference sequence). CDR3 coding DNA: TGTGCCAGTAGGCGGACACCCGATCAGCCCCAGCATTTT. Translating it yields CASRRTPDQPQHF.

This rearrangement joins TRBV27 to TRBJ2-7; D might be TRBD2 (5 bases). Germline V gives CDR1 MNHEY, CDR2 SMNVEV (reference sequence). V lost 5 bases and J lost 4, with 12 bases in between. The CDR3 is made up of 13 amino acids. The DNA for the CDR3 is TGTGCCAGCAGTCCCGGGGATGTTTACGAGCAGTACTTC. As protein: CASSPGDVYEQYF.

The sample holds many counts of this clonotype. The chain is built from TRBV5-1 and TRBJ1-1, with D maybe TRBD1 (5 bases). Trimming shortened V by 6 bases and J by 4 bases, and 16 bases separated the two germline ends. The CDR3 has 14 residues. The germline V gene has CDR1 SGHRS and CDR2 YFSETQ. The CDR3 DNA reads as TGCGCCAGCACGACAGCCGCGGGCTCCACTGAAGCTTTCTTT. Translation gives CASTTAAGSTEAFF. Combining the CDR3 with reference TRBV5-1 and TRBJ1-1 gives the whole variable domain KAGVTQTPRYLIKTRGQQVTLSCSPISGHRSVSWYQQTPGQGLQFLFEYFSETQRNKGNFPGRFSGRQFSNSRSEMNVSTLELGDSALYLCASTTAAGSTEAFFGQGTRLTVV.

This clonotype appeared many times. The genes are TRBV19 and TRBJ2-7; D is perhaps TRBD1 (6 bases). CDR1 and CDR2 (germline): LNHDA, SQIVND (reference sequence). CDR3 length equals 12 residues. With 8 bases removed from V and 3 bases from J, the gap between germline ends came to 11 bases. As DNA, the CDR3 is TGTGCCAGTCGGGACAAAAACTACGAGCAGTACTTC. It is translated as CASRDKNYEQYF.

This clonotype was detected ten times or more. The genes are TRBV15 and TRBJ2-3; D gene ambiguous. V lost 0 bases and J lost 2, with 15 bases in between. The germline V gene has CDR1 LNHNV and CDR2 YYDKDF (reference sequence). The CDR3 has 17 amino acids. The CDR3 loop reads CATSRDVEQPFTDTQYF. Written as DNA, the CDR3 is TGTGCCACCAGCAGAGATGTGGAACAGCCCTTCACAGATACGCAGTATTTT.

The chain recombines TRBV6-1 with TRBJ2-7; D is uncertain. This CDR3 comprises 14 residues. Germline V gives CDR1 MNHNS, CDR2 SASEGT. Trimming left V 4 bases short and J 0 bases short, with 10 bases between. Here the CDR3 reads CASSVWTVSYEQYF. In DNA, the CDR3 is TGTGCCAGCAGTGTTTGGACGGTCTCCTACGAGCAGTACTTC.

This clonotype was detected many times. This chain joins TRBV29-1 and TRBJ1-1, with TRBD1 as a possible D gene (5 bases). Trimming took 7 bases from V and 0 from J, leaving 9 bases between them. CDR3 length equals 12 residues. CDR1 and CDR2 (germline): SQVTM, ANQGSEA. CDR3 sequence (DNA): TGCAGCGGTGGACATGTGAACACTGAAGCTTTCTTT. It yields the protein CSGGHVNTEAFF.

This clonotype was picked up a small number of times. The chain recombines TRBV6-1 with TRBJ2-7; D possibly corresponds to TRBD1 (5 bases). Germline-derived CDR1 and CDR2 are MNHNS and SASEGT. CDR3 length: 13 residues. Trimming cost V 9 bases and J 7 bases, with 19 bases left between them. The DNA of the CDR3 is TGTGCCAGTCAAGGGGCAGGCGGAAGGGAGCAGTACTTC. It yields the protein CASQGAGGREQYF.

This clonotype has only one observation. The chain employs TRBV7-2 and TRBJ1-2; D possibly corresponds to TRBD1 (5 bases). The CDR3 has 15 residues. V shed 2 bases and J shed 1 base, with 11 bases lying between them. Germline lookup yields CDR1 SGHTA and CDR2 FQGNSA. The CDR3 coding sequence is TGTGCCAGCAGCTTAAACACAGGAATTAACTATGGCTACACCTTC. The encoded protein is CASSLNTGINYGYTF.